Each of the 5 T cell receptor beta chains below was sequenced from the same sample in a study of blood T cell repertoires in COVID-19. Only in-frame clones appear in the TCRdb table, and some are missing; sequencing was by immunoSEQ multiplex PCR. The sample carries some 250,000 clones, 87% recorded once. Sequenced input: peripheral blood. The origin of the receptors is a man aged 60 to 69 who had recovered from COVID-19.

The V and J genes are TRBV7-8 and TRBJ2-1; tentative D call: TRBD1 (6 bases). There are 14 residues in the CDR3. Germline CDR1 reads SGHVS; CDR2 reads FQNEAQ. With 1 base removed from V and 9 bases from J, the gap between germline ends came to 13 bases. CDR3 amino acids: CASSLGQVSGEQFF. In DNA form, the CDR3 reads TGTGCCAGCAGCTTAGGACAGGTCTCGGGTGAGCAGTTCTTC.

V is TRBV10-3 and J is TRBJ1-4; 7 bases are shared with TRBD1. This CDR3 spans 15 amino acids. V dropped 4 bases and J dropped 1; count of bases not matched to a gene: 3. Germline values: CDR1 ENHRY, CDR2 SYGVKD. The CDR3 DNA sequence: TGTGCCATCAGTGGTTACAGGGGAACTAATGAAAAACTGTTTTTT. As protein: CAISGYRGTNEKLFF.

The rearrangement links TRBV6-1 to TRBJ1-5; maybe TRBD1 (5 bases). This CDR3 region has 15 residues. Germline assignment: CDR1 MNHNS and CDR2 SASEGT. The V end lost 2 bases, the J end lost 5 bases, and 13 bases lay between the germline ends. The CDR3 coding sequence is TGTGCCAGCAGTGAATCCGGGGGATTGGATCAGCCCCAGCATTTT. This encodes CASSESGGLDQPQHF.

V is TRBV7-9 and J is TRBJ2-1, with 8 positions matching TRBD2. The CDR3 contains 16 residues. Germline V gene data show CDR1 as SEHNR and CDR2 as FQNEAQ (reference sequence). Trimming at V came to 0 bases and at J to 5 bases, leaving 6 bases not matched to a gene. CDR3 amino acids: CASSLAGRGGDNEQFF. Written as DNA, the CDR3 is TGTGCCAGCAGCTTAGCGGGACGGGGGGGCGACAATGAGCAGTTCTTC.

This clone was seen a few times. The V gene is TRBV27, the J gene TRBJ1-5, with 7 bases identical to TRBD1. This CDR3 spans 12 amino acids. V shed 7 bases, J shed 7 bases, and the junction held 4 bases outside the gene matches. The V gene's germline CDR1 is MNHEY and CDR2 SMNVEV (reference sequence). The CDR3 reads CASTSRGQPQHF. The CDR3 DNA sequence: TGTGCCAGCACCAGCAGGGGGCAGCCCCAGCATTTT.